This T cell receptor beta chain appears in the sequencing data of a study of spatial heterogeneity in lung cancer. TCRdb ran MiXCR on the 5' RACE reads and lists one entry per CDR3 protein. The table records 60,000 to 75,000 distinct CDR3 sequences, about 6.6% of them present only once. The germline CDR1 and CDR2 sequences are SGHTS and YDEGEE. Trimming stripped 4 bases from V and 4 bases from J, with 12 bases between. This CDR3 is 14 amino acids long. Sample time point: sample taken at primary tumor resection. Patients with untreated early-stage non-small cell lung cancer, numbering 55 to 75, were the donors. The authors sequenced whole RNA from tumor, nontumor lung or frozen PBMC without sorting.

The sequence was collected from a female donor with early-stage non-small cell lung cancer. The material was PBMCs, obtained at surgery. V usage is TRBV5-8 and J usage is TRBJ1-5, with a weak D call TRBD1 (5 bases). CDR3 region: CASSAGLMNQPQHF. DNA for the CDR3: TGTGCCAGCAGCGCGGGACTGATGAATCAGCCCCAGCATTTT. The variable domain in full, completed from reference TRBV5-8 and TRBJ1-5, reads EAGVTQSPTHLIKTRGQQATLRCSPISGHTSVYWYQQALGLGLQFLLWYDEGEERNRGNFPPRFSGRQFPNYSSELNVNALELEDSALYLCASSAGLMNQPQHFGDGTRLSIL.